These 2 T cell receptor beta chains were all obtained from the same sample, sequenced in a study of cytomegalovirus exposure and HLA in healthy donors (TCRdb year 2017). The method behind the library was the immunoSEQ multiplex PCR assay. A mixture of 60 forward primers for TCR Vbeta segments and 13 reverse primers for TCR Jbeta segments was used in the multiplex PCR. TCRdb took this table from immuneACCESS and kept in-frame rearrangements with V and J called. Such tables lack part of the clones; where checked against another copy, unresolved V genes explain under half of the gap, and the rest is unexplained. In all, the sample holds more than 85,000 clones, and approximately 80% of those were seen once. The ten largest clones add up to 8.5% to 10% of the sample. Sequencing was carried out using PBMCs. The receptors derive from a male donor in good health and CMV-seropositive.

This clone was observed a handful of times. The J gene is TRBJ2-2, the V gene TRBV6-6; 8 bases map to TRBD1. This CDR3 has 13 residues. Trimming at V came to 6 bases and at J to 3 bases, leaving 0 bases not matched to a gene. Germline values: CDR1 MNHNY, CDR2 SVGAGI (reference sequence). The CDR3 sequence is CASRGQDTGELFF. The DNA for the CDR3 is TGTGCCAGCAGGGGACAGGACACCGGGGAGCTGTTTTTT.

This chain's CDR3 is CASGVQGAGNEKLFF. DNA for the CDR3: TGTGCCAGCGGAGTACAGGGGGCGGGGAATGAAAAACTGTTTTTT. This chain uses TRBV2 with TRBJ1-4; 9 bases fit TRBD1. The CDR3 has 15 residues. J was trimmed by 5 bases and V by 8 bases; bases with no gene match: 9. The germline CDR1 and CDR2 sequences are SNHLY and FYNNEI.